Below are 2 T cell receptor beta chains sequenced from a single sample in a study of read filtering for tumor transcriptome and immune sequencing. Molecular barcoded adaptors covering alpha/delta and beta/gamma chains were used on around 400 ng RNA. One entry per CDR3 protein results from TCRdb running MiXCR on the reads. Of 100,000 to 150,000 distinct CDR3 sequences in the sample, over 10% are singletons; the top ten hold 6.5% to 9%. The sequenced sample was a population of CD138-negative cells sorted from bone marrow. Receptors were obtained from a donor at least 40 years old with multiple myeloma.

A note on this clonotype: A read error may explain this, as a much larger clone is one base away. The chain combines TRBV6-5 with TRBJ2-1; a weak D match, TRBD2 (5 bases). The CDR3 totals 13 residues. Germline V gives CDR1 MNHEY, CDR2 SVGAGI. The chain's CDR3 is CASGYASSNEQFF. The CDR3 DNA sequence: TGTGCCAGCGGTTACGCTAGCTCCAATGAGCAGTTCTTC.

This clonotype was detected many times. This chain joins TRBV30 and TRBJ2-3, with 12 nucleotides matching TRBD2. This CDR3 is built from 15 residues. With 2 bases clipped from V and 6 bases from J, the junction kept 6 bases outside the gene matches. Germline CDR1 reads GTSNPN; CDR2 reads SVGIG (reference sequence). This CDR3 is CAWSSRLAGEDTQYF. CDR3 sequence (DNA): TGTGCCTGGAGTTCACGACTAGCGGGAGAGGATACGCAGTATTTT.